This is a list of T cell receptor beta chains from one sample in a study of T cells in Graves' hyperthyroidism and ophthalmopathy. TCRdb ran MiXCR on the multiplex PCR reads and lists one entry per CDR3 protein. Of approximately 720,000 distinct CDR3 sequences detected, about 17% appear once; the ten largest clones hold around 17%. Sequenced: blood. The receptors here all came from a woman aged 50 to 60 with Graves' hyperthyroidism that later progressed to Graves' ophthalmopathy. CDR3s include the opening cysteine and the closing phenylalanine or tryptophan. D genes are given only for firm matches. Some rows have no size entry. The others give once, few or many, or a class for an expanded clone.

cdr3_aa cdr3_nt j_call d_call v_call cdr3_length clone_size
CSTTSRGEAFF TGCAGCACGACTAGTCGTGGGGAAGCTTTCTTT TRBJ1-1 . TRBV29-1 11 few
CASSLRGQGTNEKLFF TGCGCCAGCAGCTTAAGGGGGCAAGGAACTAATGAAAAACTGTTTTTT TRBJ1-4 TRBD1 TRBV5-1 16 .
CASSPAGEAFF TGTGCCAGCTCACCGGCAGGGGAAGCTTTCTTT TRBJ1-1 . TRBV18 11 many
CASSRDRGPWEQYF TGTGCCAGCTCCCGGGACAGGGGCCCTTGGGAGCAGTACTTC TRBJ2-7 TRBD1 TRBV2 14 .
CASSPGASGPSYEQYF TGTGCCAGCTCGCCCGGCGCTAGCGGGCCATCCTACGAGCAGTACTTC TRBJ2-7 TRBD2 TRBV18 16 .
CARTSGGSGNEQFF TGTGCCAGAACTAGCGGGGGGTCGGGGAATGAGCAGTTCTTC TRBJ2-1 TRBD2 TRBV2 14 many
CASSEPASGSSYNEQFF TGTGCCAGCAGTGAACCGGCTAGCGGGAGCTCCTACAATGAGCAGTTCTTC TRBJ2-1 TRBD2 TRBV2 17 many
CASSQKVVGAETQYF TGCGCCAGCAGCCAGAAGGTAGTGGGGGCGGAGACCCAGTACTTC TRBJ2-5 . TRBV5-1 15 .
CASSQDLQGSSYNEQFF TGTGCCAGCAGCCAAGACCTCCAGGGGTCCTCCTACAATGAGCAGTTCTTC TRBJ2-1 . TRBV3-1 17 many
CASSSTGGHEKLFF TGTGCCAGCAGTTCGACAGGGGGGCATGAAAAACTGTTTTTT TRBJ1-4 TRBD1 TRBV12-3/TRBV12-4 14 many
CASSLGDRENGYTF TGTGCCAGCAGCTTAGGGGACAGGGAGAATGGCTACACCTTC TRBJ1-2 TRBD1 TRBV7-8 14 .
CASSYPLGTQYF TGTGCCAGCAGTTACCCCTTAGGTACGCAGTATTTT TRBJ2-3 . TRBV12-3/TRBV12-4 12 few
CASKRGGRGYNEQFF TGTGCCAGCAAACGCGGAGGGCGGGGCTACAATGAGCAGTTCTTC TRBJ2-1 . TRBV3-1 15 few
CASRAQQGANEKLFF TGTGCCAGCAGAGCACAACAGGGAGCGAATGAAAAACTGTTTTTT TRBJ1-4 . TRBV27 15 few
CASSLAFTGAAYEQYF TGTGCCAGCAGCCTAGCCTTTACAGGGGCCGCCTACGAGCAGTACTTC TRBJ2-7 TRBD1 TRBV6-1 16 few
CSAPKNRDNEQFF TGCAGTGCTCCGAAAAACAGGGACAATGAGCAGTTCTTC TRBJ2-1 . TRBV20-1 13 many
CASSPGPNTEAFF TGTGCCAGCTCACCGGGACCGAACACTGAAGCTTTCTTT TRBJ1-1 . TRBV18 13 many